These T cell receptor beta chains were read from a single sample in a study of cytomegalovirus exposure and HLA in healthy donors. This table comes from immunoSEQ multiplex PCR, and its TCRdb copy is limited to in-frame clones, with some not included. The sample consists of approximately 160,000 clones, roughly nine tenths of them appearing once. Sample: PBMCs. The receptors here all came from a woman in her 30s in good health and CMV-seronegative. Each CDR3 is given with its conserved first and last residue. Only part of the rows carry a size: once, few, many, or a class if the clone is expanded.

v_call	clone_size	j_call	cdr3_aa
TRBV6-5	-	TRBJ2-3	CASSYSYRVFADTQYF
TRBV7-9	-	TRBJ2-5	CASSYVGGDRQETQYF
TRBV4-2	-	TRBJ2-3	CASSQAGGPTDTQYF
TRBV7-2	once	TRBJ1-4	CASSLPGRVNEKLFF
TRBV2	-	TRBJ1-5	CASSEVAGTGGSDSNQPQHF
TRBV6-5	-	TRBJ1-1	CASSRLLRYGAEAFF
TRBV5-1	-	TRBJ1-1	CASSLDGTFGEAFF
TRBV4-3	-	TRBJ1-1	CASSQDPGGDTEAFF
TRBV2	-	TRBJ2-1	CASTLEGTSGRASLF
TRBV11-2	-	TRBJ2-1	CASSFGSNEQFF
TRBV20-1	-	TRBJ1-2	CSAREGFGYTF
TRBV11-2	-	TRBJ2-7	CARIYGRDKYEQYF
TRBV19	-	TRBJ2-1	CASSISRSYNEQFF
TRBV28	-	TRBJ2-7	CANKPLSGSEQYF
TRBV6-6	-	TRBJ2-2	CASSHGTGELFF
TRBV9	few	TRBJ2-1	CASSVGGAGVEQFF
TRBV7-7	few	TRBJ1-1	CASSLSLNTEAFF